The source of this TCR beta chain is a study of T cells expressing NK-cell markers. Reanalyzing the 5' RACE reads, TCRdb keeps one entry per CDR3 protein, without DNA. The sample table sets out 350,000 to 400,000 distinct CDR3 sequences. The CDR3 extends over 16 amino acids. The chain uses TRBV12-3 or TRBV12-4 and TRBJ2-3. The receptor was derived from a woman aged 45 to 65 in good health. What was sequenced was blood T cells: a sorted CD56 or NKG2C T cell subset, CD4+ or CD8+ T cells, or bulk PBMC T cells (not recorded which). CDR3 in amino acids: CASSLATSGSTDTQYF.